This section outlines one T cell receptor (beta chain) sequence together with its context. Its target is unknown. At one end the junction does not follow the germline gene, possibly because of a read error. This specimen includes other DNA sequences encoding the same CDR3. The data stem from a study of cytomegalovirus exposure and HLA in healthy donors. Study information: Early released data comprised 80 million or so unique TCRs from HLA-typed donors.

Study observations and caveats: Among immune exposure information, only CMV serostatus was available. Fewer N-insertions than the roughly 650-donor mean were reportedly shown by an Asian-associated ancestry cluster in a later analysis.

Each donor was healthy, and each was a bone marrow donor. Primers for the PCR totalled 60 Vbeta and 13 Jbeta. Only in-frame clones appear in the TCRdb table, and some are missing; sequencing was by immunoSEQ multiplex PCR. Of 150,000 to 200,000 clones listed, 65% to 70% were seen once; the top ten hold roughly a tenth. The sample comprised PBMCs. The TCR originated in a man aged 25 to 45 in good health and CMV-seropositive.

CDR3 nucleotide sequence: TGTGCCAGCAGACTGATGAGCAACCAGCCCCAGCATTTT. Protein product: CASRLMSNQPQHF. This chain connects TRBV6-5 to TRBJ1-5; D remains ambiguous. This CDR3 contains 13 residues. Germline CDR1 MNHEY, CDR2 SVGAGI.